This TCR beta chain came from a study of CD8 T cells in ankylosing spondylitis. Preparation of TCR beta libraries was done by quantitative 5'-RACE with molecular barcodes. A single record per CDR3 protein comes from TCRdb applying MiXCR to the 5' RACE reads. Among under 250,000 distinct CDR3 sequences listed, roughly 25% were seen once. In the case of this clonotype: Its specificity is not known. A much larger clone sits a single nucleotide away, making a read error possible.

Study results and limitations: Disease-linked clones were found to be CD8+ and relatively rare in peripheral blood.

This CDR3 has 16 amino acids. The ends lost 0 bases at V and 1 base at J; junction bases unmatched: 5. The material sequenced was blood, either unsorted or a sorted T cell fraction (not recorded which). The TCR was taken from a male donor with ankylosing spondylitis or in good health (not recorded which). V usage is TRBV12-3 or TRBV12-4 and J usage is TRBJ2-7, with 8 bases lining up with TRBD2. CDR3 protein: CASSLAPTSESYEQYF. DNA for the CDR3: TGTGCCAGCAGTTTAGCTCCGACTAGCGAATCCTACGAGCAGTACTTC.